This TCR beta chain was sequenced for a study of blood T cells in healthy people across ages. As concerns this clonotype: Antigen specificity is unknown. Possible read error: a much larger clone is one base away.

The donors, healthy Caucasians from Russia, were aged roughly 6 to 100. A second PCR of roughly 7 to 11 cycles used a sample-barcoded 5' primer and a J-beta primer mix. Each sample yielded at least 2.5 million CDR3-containing paired-end reads. TCRdb fed the 5' RACE reads into MiXCR, producing one record per CDR3 protein. The sample lists some 670,000 distinct CDR3 sequences, about 51% occurring once. V dropped 6 bases and J dropped 10 bases, with 16 bases sitting between them. CDR1 and CDR2 (germline): SQVTM, ANQGSEA. This CDR3 has 12 residues. Whole-study results and caveats: Leaving the PBMCs unsorted stopped any conclusive comparison of naive versus antigen-experienced cells.

V is TRBV29-1 and J is TRBJ2-1, with D possibly being TRBD1 (5 bases). Source material: blood. This clonotype was obtained from a woman older than 75 in good health. In DNA, the CDR3 is TGCAGCGTCGTCGCAGGGAATTGGGAGCAGTTCTTC. This sequence encodes CSVVAGNWEQFF.